These 3 T cell receptor beta chains originate from one sample sequenced in a study of T-cell reconstitution after alpha-beta-depleted transplantation in children. Unique molecular identifiers were incorporated into the prepared TCRbeta library. Each CDR3 protein gets one entry after TCRdb re-called the PCR reads with MiXCR. Altogether 700,000 to 950,000 distinct CDR3 sequences are present, around 17% being singletons, with the ten largest covering around 5%. Sequenced here: PBMCs, mostly from graft donor cells, sampled 360 days after TCRalphabeta/CD19-depleted stem cell transplant. The receptor source for this set is a male patient younger than 18 who had a stem cell transplant for acute lymphoblastic leukemia, so the T cells may come from the graft donor.

This clonotype was counted a few times. V gene TRBV18 combines with J gene TRBJ1-1; D might be TRBD1 (5 bases). This CDR3 region has 15 residues. CDR1 KGHSH and CDR2 LQKENI come from the germline V gene. The germline V and J ends were trimmed by 3 bases and 1 base, with 12 bases remaining between them. CDR3 residues: CASSPSGGPNTEAFF. The CDR3 nucleotides are TGTGCCAGCTCACCTTCCGGGGGACCGAACACTGAAGCTTTCTTT.

This clonotype was recorded many times. V is TRBV5-1 and J is TRBJ2-5; possibly TRBD1 for D (5 bases). Germline lookup yields CDR1 SGHRS and CDR2 YFSETQ. This CDR3 is built from 13 residues. V shed 4 bases and J shed 5 bases, with 12 bases lying between them. The CDR3 DNA reads as TGCGCCAGCAGCACCTCAGGGATGGAGACCCAGTACTTC. Its translation is CASSTSGMETQYF.

This clonotype turned up a few times. J is TRBJ2-3 and V is TRBV5-1, with D maybe TRBD2 (5 bases). Germline V lookup: CDR1 SGHRS, CDR2 YFSETQ. Trimming cost V 4 bases and J 8 bases, with 11 bases left between them. The CDR3 length is 12 residues. CDR3 protein: CASSPYEGTQYF. CDR3 nucleotide sequence: TGCGCCAGCAGCCCCTACGAGGGTACGCAGTATTTT.